Sequencing of this T cell receptor beta chain was carried out in a study of blood T cell repertoires in COVID-19. Overall study: Italy, Spain and the United States were the sources of the convalescent and acute COVID-19 samples.

Followed over time, Seattle patients had been enrolled while infection was active. Only in-frame clones appear in the TCRdb table, and some are missing; sequencing was by immunoSEQ multiplex PCR. The data contain about 87,000 clones, about 85% of them singletons. Germline V gene lookup returns CDR1 SGHTS and CDR2 YDEGEE. V gave up 1 base and J gave up 5 bases, with 8 bases separating them. The CDR3 length is 13 residues. The sequencing input was peripheral blood. The chain is built from TRBV5-8 and TRBJ2-3; D is ambiguous. The receptor was derived from a woman of 80 years or more with COVID-19, enrolled during active disease. Here the CDR3 DNA reads TGTGCCAGCAGCTTGTCTCGCAGAGATACGCAGTATTTT. As protein: CASSLSRRDTQYF.